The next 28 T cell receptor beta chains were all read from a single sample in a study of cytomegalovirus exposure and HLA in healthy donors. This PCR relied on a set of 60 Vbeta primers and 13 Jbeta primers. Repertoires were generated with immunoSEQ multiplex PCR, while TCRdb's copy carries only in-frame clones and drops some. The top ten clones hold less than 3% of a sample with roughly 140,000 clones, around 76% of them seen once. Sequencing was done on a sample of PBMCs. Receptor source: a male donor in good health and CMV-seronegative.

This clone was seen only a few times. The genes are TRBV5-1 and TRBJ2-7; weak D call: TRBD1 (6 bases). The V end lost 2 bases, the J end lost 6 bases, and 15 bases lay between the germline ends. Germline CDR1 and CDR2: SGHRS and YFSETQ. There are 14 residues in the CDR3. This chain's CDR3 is CASSFGQGLGEQYF. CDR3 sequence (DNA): TGCGCCAGCAGCTTTGGGCAGGGGCTCGGCGAGCAGTACTTC.

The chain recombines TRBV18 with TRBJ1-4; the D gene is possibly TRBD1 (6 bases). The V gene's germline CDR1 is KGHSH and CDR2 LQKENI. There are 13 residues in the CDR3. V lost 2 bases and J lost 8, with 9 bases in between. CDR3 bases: TGTGCCAGCTCACCAAACAGGGAAGAAAAACTGTTTTTT. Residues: CASSPNREEKLFF. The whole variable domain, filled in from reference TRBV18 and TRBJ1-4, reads NAGVMQNPRHLVRRRGQEARLRCSPMKGHSHVYWYRQLPEEGLKFMVYLQKENIIDESGMPKERFSAEFPKEGPSILRIQQVVRGDSAAYFCASSPNREEKLFFGSGTQLSVL.

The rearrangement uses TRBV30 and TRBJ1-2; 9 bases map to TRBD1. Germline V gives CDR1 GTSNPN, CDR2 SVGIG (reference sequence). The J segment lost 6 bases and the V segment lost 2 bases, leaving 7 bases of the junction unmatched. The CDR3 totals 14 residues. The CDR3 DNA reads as TGTGCCTGGAGTCGCCGGGACAGGGAGGATGGCTACACCTTC. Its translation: CAWSRRDREDGYTF.

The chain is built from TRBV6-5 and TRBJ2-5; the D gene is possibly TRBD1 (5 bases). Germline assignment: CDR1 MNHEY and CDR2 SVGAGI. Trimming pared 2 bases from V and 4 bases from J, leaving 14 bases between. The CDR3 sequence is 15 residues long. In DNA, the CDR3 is TGTGCCAGCAGTTACACGCCGCAGGGTCTAGAGACCCAGTACTTC. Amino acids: CASSYTPQGLETQYF.

This CDR3 is CASSPPGQGTEQYF. The DNA of the CDR3 is TGCGCCAGCAGCCCACCGGGACAGGGGACCGAGCAGTACTTC. V gene TRBV5-1 combines with J gene TRBJ2-7, with TRBD1 matching over 10 bases. Germline V CDR1 and CDR2: SGHRS, YFSETQ. Trimming took 4 bases from V and 6 from J; bases not matched to a gene: 7. This CDR3 region has 14 residues.

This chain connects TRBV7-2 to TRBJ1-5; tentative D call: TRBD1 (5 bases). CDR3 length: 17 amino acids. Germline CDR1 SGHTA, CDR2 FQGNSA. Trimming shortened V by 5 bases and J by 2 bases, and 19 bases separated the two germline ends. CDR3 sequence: CASSPPGGGSGNQPQHF. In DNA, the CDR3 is TGTGCCAGCAGCCCTCCGGGGGGTGGTTCTGGCAATCAGCCCCAGCATTTT.

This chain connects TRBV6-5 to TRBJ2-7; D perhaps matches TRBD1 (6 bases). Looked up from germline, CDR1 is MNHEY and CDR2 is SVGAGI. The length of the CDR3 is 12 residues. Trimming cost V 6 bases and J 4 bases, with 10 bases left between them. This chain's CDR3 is CASSPDRYEQYF. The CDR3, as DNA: TGTGCCAGCAGCCCTGACAGGTACGAGCAGTACTTC.

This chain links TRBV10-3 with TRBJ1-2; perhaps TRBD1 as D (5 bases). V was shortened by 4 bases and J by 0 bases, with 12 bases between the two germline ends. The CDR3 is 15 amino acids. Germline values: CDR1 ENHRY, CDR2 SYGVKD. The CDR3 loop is CAISGGGVTNYGYTF. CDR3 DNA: TGTGCCATCAGTGGGGGGGGAGTCACTAACTATGGCTACACCTTC.

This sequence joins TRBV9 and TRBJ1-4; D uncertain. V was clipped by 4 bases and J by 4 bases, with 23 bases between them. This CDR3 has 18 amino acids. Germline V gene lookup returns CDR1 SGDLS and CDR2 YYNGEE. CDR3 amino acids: CASSPKTVSSHYNEKLFF. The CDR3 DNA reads TGTGCCAGCAGCCCCAAGACGGTATCCTCCCACTATAATGAAAAACTGTTTTTT. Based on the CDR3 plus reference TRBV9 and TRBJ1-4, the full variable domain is DSGVTQTPKHLITATGQRVTLRCSPRSGDLSVYWYQQSLDQGLQFLIQYYNGEERAKGNILERFSAQQFPDLHSELNLSSLELGDSALYFCASSPKTVSSHYNEKLFFGSGTQLSVL.

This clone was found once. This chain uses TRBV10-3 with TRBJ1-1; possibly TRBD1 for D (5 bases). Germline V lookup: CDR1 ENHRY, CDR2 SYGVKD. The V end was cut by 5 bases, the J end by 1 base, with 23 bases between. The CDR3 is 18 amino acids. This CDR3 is CAISTDSGPPDPNTEAFF. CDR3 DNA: TGTGCCATCAGTACTGACAGTGGACCACCCGACCCGAACACTGAAGCTTTCTTT.

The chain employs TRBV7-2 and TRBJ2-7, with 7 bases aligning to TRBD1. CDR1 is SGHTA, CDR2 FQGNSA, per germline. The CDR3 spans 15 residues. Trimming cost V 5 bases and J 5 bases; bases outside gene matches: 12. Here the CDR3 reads CASSRNQGQRHEQYF. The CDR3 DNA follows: TGTGCCAGCAGCCGGAACCAGGGACAGAGACACGAGCAGTACTTC. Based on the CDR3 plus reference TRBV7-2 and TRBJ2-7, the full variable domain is GAGVSQSPSNKVTEKGKDVELRCDPISGHTALYWYRQSLGQGLEFLIYFQGNSAPDKSGLPSDRFSAERTGGSVSTLTIQRTQQEDSAVYLCASSRNQGQRHEQYFGPGTRLTVT.

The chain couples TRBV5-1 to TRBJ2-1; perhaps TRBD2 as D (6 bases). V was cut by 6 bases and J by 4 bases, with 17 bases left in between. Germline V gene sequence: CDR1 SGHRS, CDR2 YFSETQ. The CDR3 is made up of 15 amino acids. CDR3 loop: CASKVMEGRYNEQFF. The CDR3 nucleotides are TGCGCCAGCAAGGTGATGGAGGGCCGGTACAATGAGCAGTTCTTC.

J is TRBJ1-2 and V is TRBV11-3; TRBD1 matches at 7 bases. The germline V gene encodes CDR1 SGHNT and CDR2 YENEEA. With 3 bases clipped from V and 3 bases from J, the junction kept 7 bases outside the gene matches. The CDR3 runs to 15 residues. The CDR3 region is CASSLVRGLDYGYTF. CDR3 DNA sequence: TGTGCCAGCAGCTTGGTTAGGGGGCTTGACTATGGCTACACCTTC.

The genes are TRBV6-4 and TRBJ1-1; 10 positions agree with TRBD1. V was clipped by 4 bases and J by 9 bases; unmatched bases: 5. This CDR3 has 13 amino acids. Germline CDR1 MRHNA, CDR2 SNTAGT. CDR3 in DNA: TGTGCCAGCAGTGCCATGACAGGGGGCAAAGCTTTCTTT. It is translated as CASSAMTGGKAFF.

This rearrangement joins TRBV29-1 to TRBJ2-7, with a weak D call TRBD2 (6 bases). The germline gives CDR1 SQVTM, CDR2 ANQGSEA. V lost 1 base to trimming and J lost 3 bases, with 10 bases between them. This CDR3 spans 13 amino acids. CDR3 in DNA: TGCAGCGTTGAAGGGGGAGGCGGCTACGAGCAGTACTTC. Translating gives CSVEGGGGYEQYF.

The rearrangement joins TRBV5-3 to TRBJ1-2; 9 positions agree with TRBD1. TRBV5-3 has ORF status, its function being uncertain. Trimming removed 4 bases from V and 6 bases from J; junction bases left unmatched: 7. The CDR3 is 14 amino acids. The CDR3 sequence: CARSLRTGDDGYTF. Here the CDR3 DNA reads TGTGCCAGAAGCCTCCGGACAGGGGATGATGGCTACACCTTC.

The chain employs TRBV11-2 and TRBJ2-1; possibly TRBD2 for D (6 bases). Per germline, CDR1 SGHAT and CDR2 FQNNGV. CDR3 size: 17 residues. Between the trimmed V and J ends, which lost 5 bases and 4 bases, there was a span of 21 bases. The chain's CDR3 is CASSATWPDYSYNEQFF. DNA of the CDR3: TGTGCCAGCAGCGCAACATGGCCGGACTACTCTTACAATGAGCAGTTCTTC.

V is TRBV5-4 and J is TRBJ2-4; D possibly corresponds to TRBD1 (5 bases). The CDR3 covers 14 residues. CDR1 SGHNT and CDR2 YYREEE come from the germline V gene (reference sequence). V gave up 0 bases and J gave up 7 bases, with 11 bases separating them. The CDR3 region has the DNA TGTGCCAGCAGCTTGGGGCAGGGAAGGAACATTCAGTACTTC. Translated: CASSLGQGRNIQYF.

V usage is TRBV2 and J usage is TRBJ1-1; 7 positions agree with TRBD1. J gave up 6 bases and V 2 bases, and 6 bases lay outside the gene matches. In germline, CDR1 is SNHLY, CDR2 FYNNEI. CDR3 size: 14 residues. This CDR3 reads CASSEKRQGAEAFF. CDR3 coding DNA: TGTGCCAGCAGTGAAAAGAGACAGGGAGCTGAAGCTTTCTTT.

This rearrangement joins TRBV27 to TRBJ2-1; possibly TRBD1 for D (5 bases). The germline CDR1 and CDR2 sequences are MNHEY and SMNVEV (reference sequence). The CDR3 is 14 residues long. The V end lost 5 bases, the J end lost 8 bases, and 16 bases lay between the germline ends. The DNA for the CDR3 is TGTGCCAGCAGTGGGGCCGCTCTCCCCGATGAGCAGTTCTTC. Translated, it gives CASSGAALPDEQFF.

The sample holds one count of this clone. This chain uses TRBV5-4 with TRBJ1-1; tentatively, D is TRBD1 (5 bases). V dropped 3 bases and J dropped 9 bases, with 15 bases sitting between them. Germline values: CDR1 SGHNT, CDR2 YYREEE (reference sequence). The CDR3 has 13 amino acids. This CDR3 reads CASSSQGIGQAFF. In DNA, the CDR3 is TGTGCCAGCAGCTCCCAGGGAATCGGCCAAGCTTTCTTT.

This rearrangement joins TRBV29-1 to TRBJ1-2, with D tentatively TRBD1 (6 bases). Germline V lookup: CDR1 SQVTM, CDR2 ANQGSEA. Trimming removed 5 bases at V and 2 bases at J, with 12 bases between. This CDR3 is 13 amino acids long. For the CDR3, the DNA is TGCAGCGTTCAACCGGGACAAAACTATGGCTACACCTTC. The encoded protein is CSVQPGQNYGYTF.

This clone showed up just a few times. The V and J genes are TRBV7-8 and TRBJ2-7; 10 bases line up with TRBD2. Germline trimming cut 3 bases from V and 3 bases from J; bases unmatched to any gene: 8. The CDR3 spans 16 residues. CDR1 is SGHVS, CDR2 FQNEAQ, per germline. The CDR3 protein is CASSLGGLAGVYEQYF. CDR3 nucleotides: TGTGCCAGCAGCTTGGGTGGCCTAGCGGGAGTCTACGAGCAGTACTTC.

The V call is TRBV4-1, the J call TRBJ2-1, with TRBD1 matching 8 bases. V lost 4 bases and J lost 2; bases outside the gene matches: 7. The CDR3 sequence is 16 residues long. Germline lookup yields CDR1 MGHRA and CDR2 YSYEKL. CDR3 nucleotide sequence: TGCGCCAGCAGCCCACCGGACAGGGTGACCTACAATGAGCAGTTCTTC. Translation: CASSPPDRVTYNEQFF.

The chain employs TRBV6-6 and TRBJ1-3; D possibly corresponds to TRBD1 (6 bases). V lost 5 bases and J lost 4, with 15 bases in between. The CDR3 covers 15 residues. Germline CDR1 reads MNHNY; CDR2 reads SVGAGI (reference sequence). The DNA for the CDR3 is TGTGCCAGCAGTCCTAACAGGGTCGCGGGAAACACCATATATTTT. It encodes CASSPNRVAGNTIYF.

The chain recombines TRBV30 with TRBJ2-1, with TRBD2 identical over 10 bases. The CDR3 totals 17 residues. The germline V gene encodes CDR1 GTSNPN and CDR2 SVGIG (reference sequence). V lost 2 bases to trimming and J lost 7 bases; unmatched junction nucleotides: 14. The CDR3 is CAWSPGTSAPQGNEQFF. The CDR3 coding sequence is TGTGCCTGGAGTCCTGGGACTAGCGCCCCGCAGGGGAATGAGCAGTTCTTC.

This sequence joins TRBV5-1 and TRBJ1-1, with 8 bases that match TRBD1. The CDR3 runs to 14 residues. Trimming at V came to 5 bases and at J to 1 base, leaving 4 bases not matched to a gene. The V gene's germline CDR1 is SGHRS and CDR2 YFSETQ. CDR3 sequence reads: CASRLTGGNTEAFF. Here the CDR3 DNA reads TGCGCCAGCAGACTCACAGGGGGGAACACTGAAGCTTTCTTT.

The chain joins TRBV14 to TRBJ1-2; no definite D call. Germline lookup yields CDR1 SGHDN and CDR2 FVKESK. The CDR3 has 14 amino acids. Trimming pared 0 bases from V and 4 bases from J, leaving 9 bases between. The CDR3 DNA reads TGTGCCAGCAGCCAAGATCGGGGAATCTATGGCTACACCTTC. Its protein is CASSQDRGIYGYTF.